Reported below is one T cell receptor (beta chain). Study processing details: Estimates of nucleated cell counts were drawn from the amplification of reference gene primers. Data came from immunoSEQ multiplex PCR; TCRdb stores just in-frame clones and leaves some out. V and J calls and clone size are copied from that table; D and trimming were computed from the DNA. The sample carries more than 55,000 clones, about nine tenths recorded once. CDR1 is MNHEY and CDR2 is SVGAGI in the germline V gene. CDR3 length: 13 amino acids. V was clipped by 5 bases and J by 8 bases, with 15 bases between them. The data belong to a study of blood T cell repertoires in COVID-19. Overall study: The origin of the acute and convalescent COVID-19 samples was the United States, Italy and Spain. The analysed material was cDNA or gDNA that came from T cells, B-cell-depleted T cells, or PBMCs.

The rearrangement joins TRBV6-5 to TRBJ1-2; maybe TRBD1 (6 bases). Sample: peripheral blood. The receptor was derived from a human donor with active COVID-19. The donor label of this sample is uncertain. The CDR3 bases are TGTGCCAGCAGTAGAACAGGGAGAGGGGGCTACACCTTC. It translates to CASSRTGRGGYTF.